A selection of T cell receptor beta chains follows, all from one sample in a study of cytomegalovirus exposure and HLA in healthy donors. The protocol was immunoSEQ multiplex PCR, while the TCRdb copy is restricted to in-frame clones and leaves out a portion. The repertoire holds 150,000 to 200,000 clones, with approximately 85% as singletons. Sequencing was done on a sample of PBMCs. The origin of the receptors is a girl aged 2-10 years in good health and CMV-seropositive. CDR3s include the opening cysteine and the closing phenylalanine or tryptophan.

v_call	j_call	cdr3_aa
TRBV18	TRBJ1-1	CASSPDRGRNTEAFF
TRBV30	TRBJ2-7	CAWSVGGSRRVGYEQYF
TRBV14	TRBJ1-2	CASSSLQGARGGYTF
TRBV19	TRBJ1-5	CASSVTSGQDQPQHF
TRBV28	TRBJ2-3	CASKAGVETDTQYF
TRBV5-1	TRBJ2-7	CASSCQLAGAWEQYF
TRBV7-2	TRBJ2-5	CASSLDREVKTQYF
TRBV2	TRBJ2-2	CASRVAGVSTGELFF
TRBV5-1	TRBJ1-4	CASSLAGWNEKLFF
TRBV10-1	TRBJ2-1	CASGPSGSSYNEQFF
TRBV30	TRBJ1-6	CAWSVLGSTVNNSPLHF
TRBV6-4	TRBJ2-1	CASSEAGGPNEQFF
TRBV28	TRBJ2-7	CASSPPPGQGPYEQYF
TRBV4-1	TRBJ2-5	CASSQGGLARRGGETQYF
TRBV18	TRBJ2-2	CASSPSLAGATGELFF
TRBV5-6	TRBJ2-3	CASSLVGQGALDTQYF
TRBV7-2	TRBJ2-5	CASMPRGSETQYF
TRBV5-4	TRBJ2-7	CASSPTDGMPSYEQYF
TRBV7-9	TRBJ2-7	CSSSLNPGEQYF
TRBV10-3	TRBJ1-5	CAISELGTGSQPQHF
TRBV4-1	TRBJ2-5	CASSQEAGRVSHQETQYF
TRBV6-1	TRBJ2-7	CASSEGHPSSYEQYF
TRBV5-1	TRBJ1-5	CASSLGGQFNQPQHF
TRBV5-1	TRBJ2-5	CASSLSAGVETQYF
TRBV7-3	TRBJ2-7	CASSPPGDGSEQYF
TRBV7-9	TRBJ2-5	CASSRLLAGEEETQYF
TRBV27	TRBJ2-1	CASSRPSAGGHEQFF
TRBV7-9	TRBJ2-5	CASSSPGLQETQYF
TRBV6-5	TRBJ2-7	CASRLAGGRREQYF
TRBV7-3	TRBJ2-1	CASSSGHNEQFF
TRBV13	TRBJ2-1	CASSFDRYNEQFF
TRBV9	TRBJ1-3	CASSSGPSSGNTIYF
TRBV19	TRBJ2-5	CASSLTSGRMETQYF
TRBV27	TRBJ1-1	CASRRGGNTEAFF
TRBV7-8	TRBJ2-7	CASSELAGARYEQYF
TRBV15	TRBJ2-5	CATSRGQRQETQYF
TRBV10-2	TRBJ1-1	CASSDLGRAATEAFF
TRBV5-1	TRBJ2-1	CASSPGRRSGGWNEQFF
TRBV27	TRBJ1-5	CASSSTGGLNQPQHF
TRBV7-2	TRBJ2-5	CASSPLDRVGETQYF
TRBV6-6	TRBJ2-1	CASSYRDSAYNEQFF
TRBV4-1	TRBJ2-1	CASRGLAGERNEQFF
TRBV6-5	TRBJ2-2	CASSVGLAGTGELFF
TRBV10-3	TRBJ2-7	CAISESLGTNSYEQYF
TRBV4-2	TRBJ2-6	CASSQERGSGANVLTF
TRBV6-1	TRBJ2-5	CASSEARAGGETQYF
TRBV30	NA	CAWRRTSGWYEQYF
TRBV10-2	TRBJ2-7	CATSRLAGSYEQYF
TRBV28	TRBJ1-4	CAGPGQGYEKLFF
TRBV28	TRBJ2-5	CASSLTSGQQETQYF
TRBV28	TRBJ1-1	CASSLYLPRGADTEAFF
TRBV2	TRBJ2-1	CASSLEGASYNEQFF
TRBV30	TRBJ1-1	CAWGPGGNTEAFF
TRBV5-6	TRBJ2-3	CASSGTGGGTDTQYF
TRBV4-2	TRBJ2-1	CASSQNKGLAGDEQFF
TRBV4-2	TRBJ2-7	CASSQEGAGVPYEQYF
TRBV30	TRBJ2-3	CAWSVLQGTDTQYF
TRBV27	TRBJ1-3	CASSLGTGGRGNTIYF
TRBV4-2	TRBJ1-6	CASSQTTGGENSPLHF